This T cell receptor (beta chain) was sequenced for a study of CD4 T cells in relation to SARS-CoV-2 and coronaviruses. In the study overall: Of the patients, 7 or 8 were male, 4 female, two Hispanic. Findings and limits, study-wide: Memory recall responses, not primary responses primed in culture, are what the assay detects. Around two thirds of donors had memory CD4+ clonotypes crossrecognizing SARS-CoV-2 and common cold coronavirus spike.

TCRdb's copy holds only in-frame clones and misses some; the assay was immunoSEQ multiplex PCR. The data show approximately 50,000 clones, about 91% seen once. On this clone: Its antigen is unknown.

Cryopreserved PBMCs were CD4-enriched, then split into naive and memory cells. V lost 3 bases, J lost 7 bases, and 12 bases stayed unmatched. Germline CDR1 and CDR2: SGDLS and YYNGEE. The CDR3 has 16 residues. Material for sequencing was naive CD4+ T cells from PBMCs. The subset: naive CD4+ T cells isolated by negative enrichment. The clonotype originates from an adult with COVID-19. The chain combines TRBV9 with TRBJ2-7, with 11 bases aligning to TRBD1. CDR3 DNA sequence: TGTGCCAGCAGCGAGGGGTCAGGGACAGGGGGTAATGAGCAGTACTTC. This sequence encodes CASSEGSGTGGNEQYF.